The 27 T cell receptor beta chains below come from one sample, sequenced in a study of T-cell memory formation after mild COVID-19 (dated by TCRdb to the early 2020s). Preparation of the library involved 5' RACE. The sequencer listed for this sample is Illumina NovaSeq 6000. TCRdb trimmed public reads at Q25 via fastp, called clones via MiXCR and kept in-frame beta chains. Every distinct CDR3 protein forms one entry, paired with its most common genes and DNA. The sample table lists 350,000 to 500,000 distinct CDR3 sequences, more than 15% of them with a count of one. Clones ranked in the top ten supply around a fifth of the sample. The sample was PBMCs or a T cell subset sorted from them (not recorded which). Receptors were obtained from a man younger than 35 who had mild COVID-19 (a few samples of this study predate the infection). The sample titles of this study are shuffled in the database, so cell type and time point are left out; the donor was told from shared clones.

This clonotype was observed a handful of times. Written as DNA, the CDR3 is TGCAGTGCTCCCTCCTCCAATCAGCCCCAGCATTTT. Protein: CSAPSSNQPQHF. The rearrangement uses TRBV20-1 and TRBJ1-5; no definite D call. V was pared by 5 bases and J by 3 bases, with 8 bases between. CDR3 length: 12 residues. Germline V CDR1 and CDR2: DFQATT, SNEGSKA (reference sequence).

This clonotype was counted between two and nine times. V and J are TRBV4-2 and TRBJ2-7, with 8 bases that match TRBD2. The CDR3 totals 14 residues. CDR1 and CDR2 from the germline V gene are LGHNA and YNFKEQ. Trimming removed 1 base from V and 6 bases from J; junction bases left unmatched: 5. In nucleotides, the CDR3 is TGTGCCAGCAGCCAAGGTCTAGCGGGTGCCGAGCAGTACTTC. This encodes CASSQGLAGAEQYF.

In DNA, the CDR3 is TGTGCCAGCAGCCGTGGACAGGACTACACAGATACGCAGTATTTT. Translated: CASSRGQDYTDTQYF. This chain uses TRBV12-3 or TRBV12-4 with TRBJ2-3, with a possible D match to TRBD1 (7 bases). This CDR3 has 15 amino acids. V was shortened by 6 bases and J by 2 bases, with 15 bases between the two germline ends.

V is TRBV2 and J is TRBJ1-2, with D perhaps TRBD1 (5 bases). Germline V gives CDR1 SNHLY, CDR2 FYNNEI. The CDR3 covers 11 residues. Trimming left V 8 bases short and J 8 bases short, with 12 bases between. In DNA form, the CDR3 reads TGTGCCAGCGGGGGACTGGGAGGCTACACCTTC. This sequence encodes CASGGLGGYTF.

The V and J genes are TRBV20-1 and TRBJ1-2; unclear D gene. The germline V gene encodes CDR1 DFQATT and CDR2 SNEGSKA (reference sequence). This CDR3 spans 14 amino acids. V was clipped by 3 bases and J by 0 bases, with 11 bases between them. Here the CDR3 DNA reads TGCAGTGCTAGGGCGTACGGCTCTAACTATGGCTACACCTTC. Its translation: CSARAYGSNYGYTF.

The chain couples TRBV20-1 to TRBJ1-5; D remains ambiguous. The length of the CDR3 is 13 residues. Trimming cost V 0 bases and J 5 bases, with 8 bases left between them. Germline V gene sequence: CDR1 DFQATT, CDR2 SNEGSKA (reference sequence). The chain's CDR3 is CSAREYTYQPQHF. In DNA form, the CDR3 reads TGCAGTGCTAGAGAATACACTTATCAGCCCCAGCATTTT.

There are a few counts of this clonotype. The rearrangement links TRBV7-2 to TRBJ1-2; tentative D call: TRBD1 (6 bases). This CDR3 contains 13 residues. The germline CDR1 and CDR2 sequences are SGHTA and FQGNSA. Trimming removed 5 bases at V and 7 bases at J, with 14 bases between. CDR3 loop: CASSLAGTPGYTF. The CDR3 region has the DNA TGTGCCAGCAGCCTCGCCGGGACACCTGGCTACACCTTC.

This clonotype was counted between two and nine times. This chain uses TRBV7-9 with TRBJ1-2; 7 bases agree with TRBD1. The germline V gene has CDR1 SEHNR and CDR2 FQNEAQ (reference sequence). V lost 4 bases and J lost 0; bases outside the gene matches: 17. The CDR3 consists of 19 residues. The CDR3 DNA sequence: TGTGCCAGCAGCTCCTCTATACGGGACAGCAGATACCCTAACTATGGCTACACCTTC. Protein product: CASSSSIRDSRYPNYGYTF.

This clonotype came up a few times. The chain recombines TRBV7-9 with TRBJ2-5, with D perhaps TRBD1 or TRBD2 (5 bases each). Germline CDR1 SEHNR, CDR2 FQNEAQ (reference sequence). The CDR3 consists of 14 residues. V gave up 1 base and J gave up 7 bases, with 13 bases separating them. This CDR3 is CASSLVLGTGTQYF. The CDR3, as DNA: TGTGCCAGCAGCTTAGTACTAGGGACCGGGACCCAGTACTTC.

There are a few counts of this clonotype. The CDR3 DNA follows: TGTGCCAGCAGCTTCGGGACAGGGTCTGAAGCTTTCTTT. This codes for CASSFGTGSEAFF. This rearrangement joins TRBV7-3 to TRBJ1-1; 9 nucleotides align to TRBD1. The junction had 2 bases not matched to a gene; V was cut back by 3 bases and J by 6 bases. Germline CDR1 reads SGHTA; CDR2 reads FQGTGA. The CDR3 has 13 amino acids.

V and J are TRBV5-1 and TRBJ2-7; D gene ambiguous. Germline V gene sequence: CDR1 SGHRS, CDR2 YFSETQ. The CDR3 contains 13 residues. The V gene lost 2 bases and the J gene lost 4 bases, with 10 bases spanning the gap. The CDR3 coding sequence is TGCGCCAGCAGCTTTGACACAGTATACGAGCAGTACTTC. This gives the protein CASSFDTVYEQYF.

This clonotype was picked up a small number of times. The V call is TRBV7-9, the J call TRBJ2-1; 13 nucleotides align to TRBD2. V gave up 5 bases and J gave up 7 bases; unmatched junction bases: 5. CDR1 is SEHNR and CDR2 is FQNEAQ in the germline V gene (reference sequence). CDR3 length: 15 residues. The CDR3: CASSPGLAGPNEQFF. CDR3 DNA sequence: TGTGCCAGCAGCCCGGGACTAGCGGGACCTAATGAGCAGTTCTTC.

This clonotype showed up just a few times. This chain uses TRBV29-1 with TRBJ1-1, with unresolved D. V lost 6 bases and J 1 base, leaving 18 bases between the germline ends. This CDR3 spans 15 amino acids. Germline lookup yields CDR1 SQVTM and CDR2 ANQGSEA. Here the CDR3 DNA reads TGCAGCGTAGACCCGGGAAGTCCGGCGAACACTGAAGCTTTCTTT. It translates to CSVDPGSPANTEAFF.

This clonotype has just a few counts. The chain combines TRBV6-2 or TRBV6-3 with TRBJ2-4; 7 bases are shared with TRBD1. Trimming cost V 7 bases and J 4 bases; bases outside gene matches: 7. The CDR3 length is 14 residues. Germline CDR1 reads MNHEY; CDR2 reads SVGEGT. CDR3 amino acids: CASNPTGWKNIQYF. The CDR3 nucleotides are TGTGCCAGCAATCCGACAGGGTGGAAAAACATTCAGTACTTC.

There are a few counts of this clonotype. The CDR3 nucleotides read TGTGCCAGCTCACAGGACAGGGACTACTATGGCTACACCTTC. Translation gives CASSQDRDYYGYTF. This sequence joins TRBV18 and TRBJ1-2; 8 nucleotides line up with TRBD1. Germline trimming cut 4 bases from V and 3 bases from J; bases unmatched to any gene: 4. The CDR3 sequence is 14 residues long. Germline-derived CDR1 and CDR2 are KGHSH and LQKENI.

This clonotype was seen at least ten times. The CDR3 DNA sequence: TGTGCCAGCAGCCGAGAGCGCAGCGGGGGGGACACCGGGGAGCTGTTTTTT. Its protein product is CASSRERSGGDTGELFF. The rearrangement joins TRBV7-2 to TRBJ2-2, with TRBD2 identical over 10 bases. The CDR3 sequence is 17 residues long. Trimming took 5 bases from V and 3 from J; bases not matched to a gene: 9. Per the germline V gene, CDR1 is SGHTA and CDR2 is FQGNSA.

This clonotype was picked up a small number of times. The J gene is TRBJ2-3, the V gene TRBV7-3, with 9 bases lining up with TRBD2. The CDR3 has 16 amino acids. CDR1 and CDR2 (germline): SGHTA, FQGTGA. The ends lost 5 bases at V and 8 bases at J; junction bases unmatched: 14. The CDR3 is CASSPGSAGGRGTQYF. As DNA, the CDR3 is TGTGCCAGCAGCCCGGGCTCGGCGGGGGGGAGGGGTACGCAGTATTTT.

The chain is built from TRBV29-1 and TRBJ2-5; a weak D match, TRBD2 (5 bases). Trimming cost V 3 bases and J 5 bases, with 19 bases left between them. The V gene's germline CDR1 is SQVTM and CDR2 ANQGSEA. The CDR3 length is 15 residues. For the CDR3, the DNA is TGCAGCGTTGACCCTCGGACGACCGGGATGGAGACCCAGTACTTC. It translates to CSVDPRTTGMETQYF.

This clonotype was seen a few times. The chain has TRBV7-2 and TRBJ2-7; a weak D match, TRBD2 (7 bases). Germline CDR1 reads SGHTA; CDR2 reads FQGNSA. This CDR3 is 13 amino acids long. Trimming pared 3 bases from V and 6 bases from J, leaving 12 bases between. The CDR3 DNA reads as TGTGCCAGCAGCTTCACTGGGGGGGCCGAGCAGTACGTC. It encodes CASSFTGGAEQYV.

This clonotype has a handful of counts. The chain has TRBV5-5 and TRBJ1-1; D is undetermined. Trimming removed 5 bases from V and 2 bases from J, with 10 bases in between. This CDR3 has 13 residues. Germline V CDR1 and CDR2: SGHKS, YYEKEE (reference sequence). In DNA, the CDR3 is TGTGCCAGCAGGCTTAATTTAAACACTGAAGCTTTCTTT. Its translation is CASRLNLNTEAFF. The variable domain in full, completed from reference TRBV5-5 and TRBJ1-1, reads DAGVTQSPTHLIKTRGQQVTLRCSPISGHKSVSWYQQVLGQGPQFIFQYYEKEERGRGNFPDRFSARQFPNYSSELNVNALLLGDSALYLCASRLNLNTEAFFGQGTRLTVV.

This clonotype was counted between two and nine times. The genes are TRBV12-5 and TRBJ2-7; D possibly corresponds to TRBD2 (5 bases). Trimming cost V 5 bases and J 2 bases, with 13 bases left between them. The germline V gene encodes CDR1 LGHNT and CDR2 FRNRAP. The CDR3 spans 14 residues. The CDR3: CASGTLLETYEQYF. CDR3 coding DNA: TGTGCTAGTGGTACCCTACTAGAAACCTACGAGCAGTACTTC.

In its sample, this clonotype was seen a few times. The chain uses TRBV6-1 and TRBJ1-6; D unclear. The CDR3 totals 16 residues. Trimming left V 7 bases short and J 8 bases short, with 21 bases between. The germline V gene encodes CDR1 MNHNS and CDR2 SASEGT. The CDR3 here is CASTPLGAKGYSPLHF. CDR3 in DNA: TGTGCCAGCACACCCTTGGGCGCAAAGGGATATTCACCCCTCCACTTT.

The chain links TRBV4-1 to TRBJ2-7; D is unclear. V lost 2 bases and J lost 0, with 8 bases in between. This CDR3 comprises 14 residues. Per the germline V gene, CDR1 is MGHRA and CDR2 is YSYEKL. CDR3 protein: CASSQQPSSYEQYF. Here the CDR3 DNA reads TGCGCCAGCAGCCAACAGCCTAGCTCCTACGAGCAGTACTTC.

This clonotype occurred a few times. The genes are TRBV7-9 and TRBJ2-1; D is unresolved. Germline V gene lookup returns CDR1 SEHNR and CDR2 FQNEAQ (reference sequence). Trimming pared 2 bases from V and 9 bases from J, leaving 5 bases between. There are 11 residues in the CDR3. The CDR3, as DNA: TGTGCCAGCAGCTTAATGAGTGAGCAGTTCTTC. As protein: CASSLMSEQFF.

The rearrangement joins TRBV5-1 to TRBJ2-7; 7 nucleotides match TRBD1. The junction had 10 bases not matched to a gene; V was cut back by 4 bases and J by 6 bases. Germline CDR1 and CDR2: SGHRS and YFSETQ. The CDR3 has 14 residues. CDR3 nucleotide sequence: TGCGCCAGCAGCCCAGGGACAGAAGGTTCCGAGCAGTACGTC. This gives the protein CASSPGTEGSEQYV.

This clonotype was picked up many times. J is TRBJ2-7 and V is TRBV7-2; D uncertain. CDR3 length: 16 residues. Between the trimmed V and J ends, which lost 5 bases and 0 bases, there was a span of 17 bases. The V gene's germline CDR1 is SGHTA and CDR2 FQGNSA. CDR3 DNA: TGTGCCAGCAGCCGTGACCGATCGAAGGTCTCCTACGAGCAGTACTTC. It yields the protein CASSRDRSKVSYEQYF.

The chain is built from TRBV6-5 and TRBJ2-1; no firm D call. V was trimmed by 8 bases and J by 1 base, leaving 9 bases between them. This CDR3 region has 13 residues. The V gene's germline CDR1 is MNHEY and CDR2 SVGAGI. The CDR3 nucleotides read TGTGCCAGCGGGCTGTTTTCCTACAATGAGCAGTTCTTC. As protein: CASGLFSYNEQFF.